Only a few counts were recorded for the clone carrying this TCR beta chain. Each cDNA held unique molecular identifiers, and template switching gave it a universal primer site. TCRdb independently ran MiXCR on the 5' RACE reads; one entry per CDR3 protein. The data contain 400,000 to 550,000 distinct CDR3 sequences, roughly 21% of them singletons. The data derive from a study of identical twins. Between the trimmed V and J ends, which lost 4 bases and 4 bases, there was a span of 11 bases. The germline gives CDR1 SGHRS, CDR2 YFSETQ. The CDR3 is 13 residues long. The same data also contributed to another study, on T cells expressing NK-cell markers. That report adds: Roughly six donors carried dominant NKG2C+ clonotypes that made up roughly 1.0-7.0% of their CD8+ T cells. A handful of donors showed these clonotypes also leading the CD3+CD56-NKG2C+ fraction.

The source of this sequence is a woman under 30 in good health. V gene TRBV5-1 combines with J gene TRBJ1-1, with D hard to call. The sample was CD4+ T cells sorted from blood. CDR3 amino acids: CASSPLVGTEAFF. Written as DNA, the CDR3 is TGCGCCAGCAGCCCCCTGGTGGGCACTGAAGCTTTCTTT.